This T cell receptor beta chain was sequenced for a study of human T cells and chemical hapten exposure. Whole-study findings and limits: Those TCRs sitting above 1 in 1000 frequency stayed the same with DPC sensitization.

MiXCR was run by TCRdb on the RACE reads, yielding one entry per CDR3 protein. Here the sample spans about 45,000 distinct CDR3 sequences, 4.4% being singletons. The CDR3 sequence is 19 residues long. The J segment lost 4 bases and the V segment lost 5 bases, leaving 12 bases of the junction unmatched. Looked up from germline, CDR1 is SGHTA and CDR2 is FQGNSA. As for time point: healthy volunteer bleed at 2 weeks. Whole blood that had not been fractionated was the source of extracted total RNA. Turning to this clonotype: Antigen: not known.

The TCR was taken from a human donor in good health. Some clones in this sample may be carry-over from other donors' samples. This chain connects TRBV7-2 to TRBJ1-6, with TRBD1 matching 12 bases. Sequenced input: whole blood. CDR3 nucleotide sequence: TGTGCCAGCAGCACAAAGGGGACAGGGGGCTTAATGTATAATTCACCCCTCCACTTT. Translation gives CASSTKGTGGLMYNSPLHF. The variable domain in full, completed from reference TRBV7-2 and TRBJ1-6, reads GAGVSQSPSNKVTEKGKDVELRCDPISGHTALYWYRQSLGQGLEFLIYFQGNSAPDKSGLPSDRFSAERTGGSVSTLTIQRTQQEDSAVYLCASSTKGTGGLMYNSPLHFGNGTRLTVT.